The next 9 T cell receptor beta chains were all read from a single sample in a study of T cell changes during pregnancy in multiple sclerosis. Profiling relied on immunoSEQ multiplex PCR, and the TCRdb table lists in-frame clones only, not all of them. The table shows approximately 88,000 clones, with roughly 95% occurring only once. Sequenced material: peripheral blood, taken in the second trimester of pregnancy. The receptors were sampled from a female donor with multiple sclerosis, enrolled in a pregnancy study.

CDR3 in amino acids: CASSPPAQYNEQFF. CDR3 sequence (DNA): TGTGCCAGCTCACCACCGGCCCAGTACAATGAGCAGTTCTTC. The V and J genes are TRBV18 and TRBJ2-1; D gene uncertain. Germline V gene data show CDR1 as KGHSH and CDR2 as LQKENI. The ends were cut back, 0 bases at V and 4 bases at J, with 7 bases in the middle. The CDR3 sequence is 14 residues long. The complete variable domain, with remaining parts taken from reference TRBV18 and TRBJ2-1, reads NAGVMQNPRHLVRRRGQEARLRCSPMKGHSHVYWYRQLPEEGLKFMVYLQKENIIDESGMPKERFSAEFPKEGPSILRIQQVVRGDSAAYFCASSPPAQYNEQFFGPGTRLTVL.

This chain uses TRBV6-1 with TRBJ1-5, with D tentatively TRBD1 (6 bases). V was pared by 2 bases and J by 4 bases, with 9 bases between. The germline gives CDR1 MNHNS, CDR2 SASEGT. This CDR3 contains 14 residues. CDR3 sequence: CASSEYRVNQPQHF. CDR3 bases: TGTGCCAGCAGTGAATACAGGGTAAATCAGCCCCAGCATTTT.

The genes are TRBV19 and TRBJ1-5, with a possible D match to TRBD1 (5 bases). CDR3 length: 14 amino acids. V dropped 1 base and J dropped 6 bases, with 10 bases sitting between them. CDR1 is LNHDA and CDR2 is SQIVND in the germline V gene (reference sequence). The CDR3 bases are TGTGCCAGTAGTATAGTTGCAGGGCGTCAGCCCCAGCATTTT. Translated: CASSIVAGRQPQHF.

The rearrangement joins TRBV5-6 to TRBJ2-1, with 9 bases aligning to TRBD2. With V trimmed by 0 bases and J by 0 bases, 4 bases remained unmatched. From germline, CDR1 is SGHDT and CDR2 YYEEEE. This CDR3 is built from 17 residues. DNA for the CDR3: TGTGCCAGCAGCTTGGGTCTAGCGGGGAGCTCCTACAATGAGCAGTTCTTC. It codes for CASSLGLAGSSYNEQFF.

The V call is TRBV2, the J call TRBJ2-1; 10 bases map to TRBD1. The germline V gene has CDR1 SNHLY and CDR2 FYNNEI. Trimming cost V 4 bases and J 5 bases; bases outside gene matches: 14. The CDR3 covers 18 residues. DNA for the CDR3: TGTGCCAGCAGTGCGGGACAGGGGATGCTAGCCTATAACAATGAGCAGTTCTTC. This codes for CASSAGQGMLAYNNEQFF.

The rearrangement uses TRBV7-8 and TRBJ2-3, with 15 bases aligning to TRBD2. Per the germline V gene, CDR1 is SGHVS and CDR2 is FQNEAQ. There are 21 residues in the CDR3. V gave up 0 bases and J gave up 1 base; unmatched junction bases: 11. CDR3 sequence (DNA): TGTGCCAGCAGCTTAGCATCTGGACTAGCGGGAGGGACCCTCGGCACAGATACGCAGTATTTT. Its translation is CASSLASGLAGGTLGTDTQYF. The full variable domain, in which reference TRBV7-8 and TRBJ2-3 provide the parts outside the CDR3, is GAGVSQSPRYKVAKRGQDVALRCDPISGHVSLFWYQQALGQGPEFLTYFQNEAQLDKSGLPSDRFFAERPEGSVSTLKIQRTQQEDSAVYLCASSLASGLAGGTLGTDTQYFGPGTRLTVL.

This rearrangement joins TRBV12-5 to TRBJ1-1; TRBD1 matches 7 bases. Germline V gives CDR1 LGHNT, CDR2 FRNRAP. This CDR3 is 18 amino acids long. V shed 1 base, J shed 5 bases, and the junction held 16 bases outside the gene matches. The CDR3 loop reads CASGLGSGLTGRWTEAFF. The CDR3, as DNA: TGTGCTAGTGGTTTGGGATCCGGCCTGACAGGGCGGTGGACTGAAGCTTTCTTT.

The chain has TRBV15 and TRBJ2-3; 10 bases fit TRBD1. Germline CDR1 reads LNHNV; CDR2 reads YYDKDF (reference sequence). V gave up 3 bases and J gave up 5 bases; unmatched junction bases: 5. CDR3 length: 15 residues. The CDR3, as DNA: TGTGCCACCAGCAGCTACGGGACAGGGGAAGATACGCAGTATTTT. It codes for CATSSYGTGEDTQYF.

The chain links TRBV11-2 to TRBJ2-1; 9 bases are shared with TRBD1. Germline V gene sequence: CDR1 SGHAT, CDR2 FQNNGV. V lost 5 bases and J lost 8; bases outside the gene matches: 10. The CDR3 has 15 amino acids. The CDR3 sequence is CASSVGPGQGHEQFF. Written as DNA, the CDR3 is TGTGCCAGCAGCGTAGGTCCGGGACAGGGCCATGAGCAGTTCTTC.